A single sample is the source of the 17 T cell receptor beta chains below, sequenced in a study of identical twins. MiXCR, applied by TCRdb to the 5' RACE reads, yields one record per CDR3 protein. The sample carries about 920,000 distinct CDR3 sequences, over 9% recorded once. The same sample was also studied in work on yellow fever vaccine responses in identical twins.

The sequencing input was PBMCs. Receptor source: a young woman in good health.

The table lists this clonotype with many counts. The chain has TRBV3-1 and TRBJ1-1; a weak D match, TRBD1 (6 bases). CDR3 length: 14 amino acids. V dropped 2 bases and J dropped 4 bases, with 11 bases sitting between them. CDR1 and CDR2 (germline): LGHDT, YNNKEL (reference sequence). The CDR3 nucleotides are TGTGCCAGCAGCCAAAACGCAGGGGCCACTGAAGCTTTCTTT. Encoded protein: CASSQNAGATEAFF.

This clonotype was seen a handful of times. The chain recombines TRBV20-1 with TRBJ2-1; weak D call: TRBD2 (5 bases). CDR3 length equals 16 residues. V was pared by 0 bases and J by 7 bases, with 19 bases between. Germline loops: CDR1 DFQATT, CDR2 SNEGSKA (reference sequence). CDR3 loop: CSARDHWSLGGNEQFF. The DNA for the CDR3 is TGCAGTGCTAGAGACCATTGGTCACTAGGCGGAAATGAGCAGTTCTTC.

The CDR3, as DNA: TGCGCCAGCAGCCTGGGGCGGGGTGTGAGTGATGAGCAGTTCTTC. This codes for CASSLGRGVSDEQFF. This chain connects TRBV5-1 to TRBJ2-1, with D perhaps matching TRBD2 (6 bases). CDR1 and CDR2 from the germline V gene are SGHRS and YFSETQ. This CDR3 is 15 amino acids long. V lost 4 bases and J 8 bases, leaving 19 bases between the germline ends.

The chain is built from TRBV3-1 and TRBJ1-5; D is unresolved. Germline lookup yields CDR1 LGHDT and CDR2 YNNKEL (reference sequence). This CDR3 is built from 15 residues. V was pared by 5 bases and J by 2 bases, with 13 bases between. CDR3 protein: CASSDNPRGNQPQHF. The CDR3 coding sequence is TGTGCCAGCAGCGATAACCCCAGAGGCAATCAGCCCCAGCATTTT.

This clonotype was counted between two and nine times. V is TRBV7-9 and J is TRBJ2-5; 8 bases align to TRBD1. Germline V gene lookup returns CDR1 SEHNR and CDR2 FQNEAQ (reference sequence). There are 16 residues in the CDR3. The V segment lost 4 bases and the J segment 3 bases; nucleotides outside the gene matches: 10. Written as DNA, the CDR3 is TGTGCCAGCAGCTCAACCACACAACAGGGGGAAGAGACCCAGTACTTC. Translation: CASSSTTQQGEETQYF.

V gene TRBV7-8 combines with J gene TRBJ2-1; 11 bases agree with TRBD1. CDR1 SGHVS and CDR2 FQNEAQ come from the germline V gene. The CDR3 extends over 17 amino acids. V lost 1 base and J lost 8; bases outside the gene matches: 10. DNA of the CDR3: TGTGCCAGCAGCTTAGGGACCGGGACAGGGGGTAGGTATGAGCAGTTCTTC. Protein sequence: CASSLGTGTGGRYEQFF.

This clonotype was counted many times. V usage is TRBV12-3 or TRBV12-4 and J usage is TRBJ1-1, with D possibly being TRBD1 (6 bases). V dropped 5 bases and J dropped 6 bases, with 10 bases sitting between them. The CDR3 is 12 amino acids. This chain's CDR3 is CASSLGQPEAFF. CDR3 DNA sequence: TGTGCCAGCAGTCTCGGACAGCCTGAAGCTTTCTTT.

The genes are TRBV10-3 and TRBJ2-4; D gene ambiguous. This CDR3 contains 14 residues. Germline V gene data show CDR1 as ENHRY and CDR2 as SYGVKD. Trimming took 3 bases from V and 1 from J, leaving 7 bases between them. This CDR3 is CAISESRAKNIQYF. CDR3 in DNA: TGTGCCATCAGTGAATCCCGCGCCAAAAACATTCAGTACTTC.

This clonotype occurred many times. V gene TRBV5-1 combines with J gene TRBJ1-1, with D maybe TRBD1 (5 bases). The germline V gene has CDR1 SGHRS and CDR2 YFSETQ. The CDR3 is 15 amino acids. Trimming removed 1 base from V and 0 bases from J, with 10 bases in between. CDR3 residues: CASSLSPGLNTEAFF. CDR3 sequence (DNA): TGCGCCAGCAGCTTGTCTCCAGGGCTGAACACTGAAGCTTTCTTT.

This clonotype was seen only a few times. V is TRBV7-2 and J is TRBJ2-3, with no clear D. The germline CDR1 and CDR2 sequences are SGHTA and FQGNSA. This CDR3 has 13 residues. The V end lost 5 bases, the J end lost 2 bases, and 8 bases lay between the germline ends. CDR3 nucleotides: TGTGCCAGCAGCCCCCAGATCACAGATACGCAGTATTTT. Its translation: CASSPQITDTQYF.

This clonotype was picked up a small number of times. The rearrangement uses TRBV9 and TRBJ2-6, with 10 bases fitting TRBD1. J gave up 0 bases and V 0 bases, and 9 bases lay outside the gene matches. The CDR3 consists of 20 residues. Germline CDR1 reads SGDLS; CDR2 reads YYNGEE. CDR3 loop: CASSVETGTGVFSGANVLTF. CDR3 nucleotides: TGTGCCAGCAGCGTAGAAACCGGGACAGGGGTGTTCTCTGGGGCCAACGTCCTGACTTTC.

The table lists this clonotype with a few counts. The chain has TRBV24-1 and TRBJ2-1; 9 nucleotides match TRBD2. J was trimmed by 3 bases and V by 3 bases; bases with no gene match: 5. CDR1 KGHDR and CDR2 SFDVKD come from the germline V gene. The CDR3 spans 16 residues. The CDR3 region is CATSDGRLADYNEQFF. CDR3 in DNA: TGTGCCACCAGTGATGGACGACTAGCGGACTACAATGAGCAGTTCTTC.

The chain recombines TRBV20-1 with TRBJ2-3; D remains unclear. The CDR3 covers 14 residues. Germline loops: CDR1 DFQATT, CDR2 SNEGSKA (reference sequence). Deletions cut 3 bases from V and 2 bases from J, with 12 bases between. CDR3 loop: CSARTGPYTDTQYF. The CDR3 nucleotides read TGCAGTGCTAGGACGGGCCCCTACACAGATACGCAGTATTTT.

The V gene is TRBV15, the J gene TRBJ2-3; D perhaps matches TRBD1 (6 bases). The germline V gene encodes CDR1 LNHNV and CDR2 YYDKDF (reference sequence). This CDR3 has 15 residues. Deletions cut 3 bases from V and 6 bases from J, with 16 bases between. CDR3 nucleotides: TGTGCCACCAGCAGCAGCCAGGGGCAAAGGGATACGCAGTATTTT. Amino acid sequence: CATSSSQGQRDTQYF. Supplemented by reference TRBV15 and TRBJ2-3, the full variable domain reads DAMVIQNPRYQVTQFGKPVTLSCSQTLNHNVMYWYQQKSSQAPKLLFHYYDKDFNNEADTPDNFQSRRPNTSFCFLDIRSPGLGDTAMYLCATSSSQGQRDTQYFGPGTRLTVL.

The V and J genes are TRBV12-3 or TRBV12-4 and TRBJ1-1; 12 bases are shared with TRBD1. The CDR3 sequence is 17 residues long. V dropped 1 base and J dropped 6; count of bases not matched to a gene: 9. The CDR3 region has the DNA TGTGCCAGCAGTTTAGGCGGGACAGGGGGCGGTTTTGCTGAAGCTTTCTTT. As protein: CASSLGGTGGGFAEAFF.

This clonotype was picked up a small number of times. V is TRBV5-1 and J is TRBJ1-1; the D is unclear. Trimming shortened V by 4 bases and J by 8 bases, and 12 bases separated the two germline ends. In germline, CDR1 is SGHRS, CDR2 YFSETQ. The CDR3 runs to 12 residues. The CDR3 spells CASSPERLEAFF. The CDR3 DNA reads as TGCGCCAGCAGCCCCGAGCGTCTCGAAGCTTTCTTT.

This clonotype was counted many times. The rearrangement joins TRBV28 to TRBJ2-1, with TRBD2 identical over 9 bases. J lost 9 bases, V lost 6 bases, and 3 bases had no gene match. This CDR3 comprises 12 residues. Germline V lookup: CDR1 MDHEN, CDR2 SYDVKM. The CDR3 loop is CASRLAGFEQFF. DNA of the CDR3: TGTGCCAGCAGGCTAGCGGGATTTGAGCAGTTCTTC. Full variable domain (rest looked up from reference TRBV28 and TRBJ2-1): DVKVTQSSRYLVKRTGEKVFLECVQDMDHENMFWYRQDPGLGLRLIYFSYDVKMKEKGDIPEGYSVSREKKERFSLILESASTNQTSMYLCASRLAGFEQFFGPGTRLTVL.